These 28 T cell receptor beta chains were all obtained from the same sample, sequenced in a study of T-cell reconstitution after alpha-beta-depleted transplantation in children. Unique molecular identifiers were incorporated during preparation of the TCRbeta library. MiXCR, applied by TCRdb to the PCR reads, yields one record per CDR3 protein. The profile shows 780,000 or so distinct CDR3 sequences, 15% to 20% of them singletons. The sequences come from PBMCs, mostly from graft donor cells, collected 360 days after TCRalphabeta/CD19-depleted stem cell transplant. Receptor source: a male patient aged 5 to 17 who had a stem cell transplant for acute lymphoblastic leukemia, so the T cells may come from the graft donor.

This clonotype was found many times. This chain links TRBV19 with TRBJ2-7, with 9 nucleotides matching TRBD1. CDR3 length: 13 residues. In germline, CDR1 is LNHDA, CDR2 SQIVND (reference sequence). The ends lost 3 bases at V and 3 bases at J; junction bases unmatched: 0. CDR3 amino acids: CASSMGQGYEQYF. CDR3 sequence (DNA): TGTGCCAGTAGTATGGGACAGGGCTACGAGCAGTACTTC. The complete variable domain, with remaining parts taken from reference TRBV19 and TRBJ2-7, reads DGGITQSPKYLFRKEGQNVTLSCEQNLNHDAMYWYRQDPGQGLRLIYYSQIVNDFQKGDIAEGYSVSREKKESFPLTVTSAQKNPTAFYLCASSMGQGYEQYFGPGTRLTVT.

The gene calls are TRBV7-9 and TRBJ2-7; 9 nucleotides align to TRBD1. Germline CDR1 is SEHNR and CDR2 is FQNEAQ (reference sequence). CDR3 length: 14 amino acids. V trimming: 8 bases; J trimming: 3 bases; junction bases outside the gene matches: 8. The CDR3 DNA sequence: TGTGCCAGCTGCGCAGGACAGGGGAGCTACGAGCAGTACTTC. It translates to CASCAGQGSYEQYF.

The chain joins TRBV24-1 to TRBJ2-7, with 9 positions matching TRBD2. The CDR3 has 17 amino acids. The junction had 12 bases not matched to a gene; V was cut back by 4 bases and J by 3 bases. Germline V gene lookup returns CDR1 KGHDR and CDR2 SFDVKD. CDR3 sequence (DNA): TGTGCCACCAGTGACCATTCCCCTTCTAGCGGGAACTACGAGCAGTACTTC. This encodes CATSDHSPSSGNYEQYF.

The J gene is TRBJ2-7, the V gene TRBV6-2 or TRBV6-3, with a possible D match to TRBD2 (5 bases). V was trimmed by 6 bases and J by 0 bases, leaving 15 bases between them. The length of the CDR3 is 15 residues. Germline V lookup: CDR1 MNHEY, CDR2 SVGEGT. The DNA for the CDR3 is TGTGCCAGCAGACAAACAAGGGAGAGCTCCTACGAGCAGTACTTC. Translated, it gives CASRQTRESSYEQYF.

DNA of the CDR3: TGTGCCAGCAGTTTACTCGGGACAGAGTACGAGCAGTACTTC. Protein: CASSLLGTEYEQYF. The V call is TRBV27, the J call TRBJ2-7, with 7 bases fitting TRBD1. The germline V gene encodes CDR1 MNHEY and CDR2 SMNVEV (reference sequence). The CDR3 sequence is 14 residues long. The trim removed 2 bases at V and 4 bases at J, leaving 5 bases unmatched.

The chain has TRBV5-1 and TRBJ2-5; 12 bases are shared with TRBD2. CDR1 and CDR2 from the germline V gene are SGHRS and YFSETQ. V lost 5 bases to trimming and J lost 4 bases; unmatched junction nucleotides: 9. The CDR3 covers 16 residues. The CDR3: CASSRGLAGSSETQYF. DNA of the CDR3: TGCGCCAGCAGTCGCGGACTAGCGGGATCTTCAGAGACCCAGTACTTC.

This clonotype was counted only a few times. CDR3 DNA sequence: TGTGCCACCCTACCGGGACTAGCGAACAATGAGCAGTTCTTC. Translation: CATLPGLANNEQFF. The chain links TRBV12-3 or TRBV12-4 to TRBJ2-1; 10 nucleotides line up with TRBD2. J gave up 5 bases and V 10 bases, and 8 bases lay outside the gene matches. The CDR3 runs to 14 residues.

DNA of the CDR3: TGTGCCAGCACCAGATACGCTTTTAAGGGGGCAGATACGCAGTATTTT. The encoded protein is CASTRYAFKGADTQYF. This chain joins TRBV12-3 or TRBV12-4 and TRBJ2-3; D possibly corresponds to TRBD1 (6 bases). V gave up 7 bases and J gave up 4 bases, with 21 bases separating them. There are 16 residues in the CDR3.

This clonotype was detected a few times. V is TRBV20-1 and J is TRBJ2-4; no firm D call. CDR3 length equals 12 residues. The V end lost 3 bases, the J end lost 7 bases, and 10 bases lay between the germline ends. Germline V gene data show CDR1 as DFQATT and CDR2 as SNEGSKA (reference sequence). The CDR3 loop reads CSARSESNIQYF. The CDR3 coding sequence is TGCAGTGCTAGGTCGGAATCGAACATTCAGTACTTC.

This clonotype was found a few times. The rearrangement uses TRBV18 and TRBJ2-2; D gene uncertain. The CDR3 sequence is 14 residues long. V was clipped by 2 bases and J by 6 bases, with 10 bases between them. The germline gives CDR1 KGHSH, CDR2 LQKENI. The CDR3 DNA reads as TGTGCCAGCTCACCAGCCGGCATTGCCGGGGAGCTGTTTTTT. As protein: CASSPAGIAGELFF.

This chain links TRBV7-9 with TRBJ2-7; 7 nucleotides line up with TRBD2. With V trimmed by 5 bases and J by 4 bases, 11 bases remained unmatched. The germline V gene encodes CDR1 SEHNR and CDR2 FQNEAQ (reference sequence). CDR3 size: 15 residues. CDR3 in DNA: TGTGCCAGCAGCGAGCGGGGACCGACTTCTTACGAGCAGTACTTC. Its translation: CASSERGPTSYEQYF. Together with reference TRBV7-9 and TRBJ2-7, the CDR3 gives the full variable domain: DTGVSQNPRHKITKRGQNVTFRCDPISEHNRLYWYRQTLGQGPEFLTYFQNEAQLEKSRLLSDRFSAERPKGSFSTLEIQRTEQGDSAMYLCASSERGPTSYEQYFGPGTRLTVT.

Many counts were recorded for this clonotype. The chain carries TRBV12-3 or TRBV12-4 and TRBJ2-3; TRBD1 or TRBD2 may be the D gene (5 bases each). Trimming pared 6 bases from V and 6 bases from J, leaving 10 bases between. The CDR3 sequence is 12 residues long. DNA of the CDR3: TGTGCCAGCAGAAGGGACGACGATACGCAGTATTTT. As protein: CASRRDDDTQYF.

The rearrangement joins TRBV24-1 to TRBJ2-7, with 14 bases aligning to TRBD2. Trimming took 4 bases from V and 3 from J; bases not matched to a gene: 4. CDR3 length equals 16 residues. Germline-derived CDR1 and CDR2 are KGHDR and SFDVKD. CDR3 DNA: TGTGCCACCAGTGACCGAGGACTAGCGGGAGGCTACGAGCAGTACTTC. Translated: CATSDRGLAGGYEQYF.

V gene TRBV24-1 combines with J gene TRBJ2-7; 10 nucleotides align to TRBD1. The CDR3 loop spans 15 amino acids. V was pared by 2 bases and J by 5 bases, with 5 bases of the junction left unmatched. Germline V gene sequence: CDR1 KGHDR, CDR2 SFDVKD. The CDR3 nucleotides are TGTGCCACCAGTGATTGGGACAGGGGAACCCACGAGCAGTACTTC. It translates to CATSDWDRGTHEQYF.

The chain couples TRBV12-3 or TRBV12-4 to TRBJ1-2, with 7 bases aligning to TRBD1. This CDR3 has 14 residues. Unmatched junction bases numbered 8, after V lost 6 bases and J lost 4 bases. This CDR3 is CASSKGQSLYGYTF. The CDR3 nucleotides read TGTGCCAGCAGCAAGGGACAGTCCCTCTATGGCTACACCTTC.

This clonotype was counted a few times. This chain joins TRBV5-1 and TRBJ2-1; no clear D. V lost 2 bases and J lost 2, with 17 bases in between. The CDR3 runs to 17 residues. Germline CDR1 is SGHRS and CDR2 is YFSETQ. CDR3 sequence reads: CASSFRPTTSPYNEQFF. CDR3 in DNA: TGCGCCAGCAGCTTCCGCCCTACTACTTCCCCCTACAATGAGCAGTTCTTC.

This clonotype was seen only a few times. In nucleotides, the CDR3 is TGTGCCAGCAGTAAGGAGCGGGCCGCCTACGAGCAGTACTTC. It is translated as CASSKERAAYEQYF. This chain uses TRBV6-1 with TRBJ2-7, with TRBD2 as a possible D gene (6 bases). The V end was cut by 5 bases, the J end by 2 bases, with 13 bases between. Germline CDR1 MNHNS, CDR2 SASEGT. The CDR3 has 14 amino acids.

This clonotype was recorded a few times. The rearrangement uses TRBV13 and TRBJ2-7, with D tentatively TRBD2 (5 bases). This CDR3 contains 15 residues. Germline V CDR1 and CDR2: PRHDT, FYEKMQ (reference sequence). Trimming removed 2 bases at V and 0 bases at J, with 11 bases between. CDR3 region: CASSLWGAGSYEQYF. The CDR3, as DNA: TGTGCCAGCAGCTTATGGGGAGCCGGCTCCTACGAGCAGTACTTC.

This rearrangement joins TRBV24-1 to TRBJ2-1; 12 nucleotides line up with TRBD2. CDR1 is KGHDR and CDR2 is SFDVKD in the germline V gene. There are 19 residues in the CDR3. J gave up 1 base and V 2 bases, and 8 bases lay outside the gene matches. The CDR3 loop is CATSDWNLAGGMSYNEQFF. The CDR3 DNA reads TGTGCCACCAGTGATTGGAACCTAGCGGGAGGGATGTCCTACAATGAGCAGTTCTTC.

This clonotype was seen once. The J gene is TRBJ2-7, the V gene TRBV20-1; TRBD1 agrees at 9 bases. V lost 3 bases to trimming and J lost 5 bases; unmatched junction nucleotides: 8. The CDR3 extends over 14 amino acids. Per the germline V gene, CDR1 is DFQATT and CDR2 is SNEGSKA (reference sequence). The CDR3 nucleotides read TGCAGTGCTAGTGAAGAGACAGGGGGGGACGAGCAGTACTTC. This sequence encodes CSASEETGGDEQYF.

This clonotype was seen a handful of times. This rearrangement joins TRBV15 to TRBJ2-3; the D gene is possibly TRBD2 (6 bases). V was cut by 0 bases and J by 6 bases, with 13 bases left in between. CDR1 and CDR2 (germline): LNHNV, YYDKDF (reference sequence). This CDR3 has 15 residues. Here the CDR3 DNA reads TGTGCCACCAGCAGAGATCCCGGGGAGGAGGATACGCAGTATTTT. It encodes CATSRDPGEEDTQYF.

In this sample, this clonotype turned up many times. The gene calls are TRBV2 and TRBJ2-1; either TRBD1 or TRBD2 may supply D (5 bases each). Per germline, CDR1 SNHLY and CDR2 FYNNEI. The V end was cut by 7 bases, the J end by 7 bases, with 20 bases between. This CDR3 is built from 15 residues. This chain's CDR3 is CASTEHGAGSNEQFF. CDR3 DNA: TGTGCCAGCACAGAACATGGTGCAGGGAGTAATGAGCAGTTCTTC.

The chain joins TRBV4-1 to TRBJ2-1, with D possibly matching TRBD2 (6 bases). Germline-derived CDR1 and CDR2 are MGHRA and YSYEKL. This CDR3 has 15 residues. Trimming took off 4 bases at V and 4 bases at J, with 14 bases between the two ends. The CDR3 sequence: CASSRWGVSYNEQFF. Written as DNA, the CDR3 is TGCGCCAGCAGCCGGTGGGGGGTCTCGTACAATGAGCAGTTCTTC.

This clonotype was observed many times. V and J are TRBV5-1 and TRBJ2-7; 10 nucleotides match TRBD2. The V segment lost 2 bases and the J segment 4 bases; nucleotides outside the gene matches: 9. The CDR3 has 16 amino acids. Germline CDR1 and CDR2: SGHRS and YFSETQ. For the CDR3, the DNA is TGCGCCAGCAGCTTTACGGTGTCTAGCGGGAGATACGAGCAGTACTTC. As protein: CASSFTVSSGRYEQYF.

V is TRBV12-3 or TRBV12-4 and J is TRBJ2-5; D could derive from TRBD1 or TRBD2 (6 bases each). CDR3 length: 18 residues. Trimming took 7 bases from V and 3 from J, leaving 27 bases between them. The CDR3 DNA follows: TGTGCCAGCATCCTACGGAGGGGGGCCGACGCGGGTAAAGAGACCCAGTACTTC. This sequence encodes CASILRRGADAGKETQYF.

This sequence joins TRBV21-1 and TRBJ2-7; the table assigns TRBD1, which was not confirmed against the DNA. TRBV21-1 represents a pseudogene. CDR3 length equals 17 residues. CDR3 sequence (DNA): TGTGCCAGCAGCAAAGGGGGAGAGGGGACTGCCTCCTACGAGCAGTACTTC. Its protein is CASSKGGEGTASYEQYF.

The chain employs TRBV20-1 and TRBJ2-7, with 7 bases aligning to TRBD2. V shed 5 bases and J 6 bases; nucleotides not matched to a gene: 13. The CDR3 is 14 amino acids. CDR1 and CDR2 from the germline V gene are DFQATT and SNEGSKA (reference sequence). CDR3 region: CSASGRVRRFEQYF. In DNA form, the CDR3 reads TGCAGTGCTTCGGGGAGGGTCCGGCGGTTCGAGCAGTACTTC.

The chain uses TRBV24-1 and TRBJ1-2, with 8 positions matching TRBD1. The V segment lost 6 bases and the J segment 7 bases; nucleotides outside the gene matches: 12. Germline V CDR1 and CDR2: KGHDR, SFDVKD. The CDR3 length is 15 residues. CDR3 sequence: CATSPGGTGGIGYTF. CDR3 coding DNA: TGTGCCACCAGTCCCGGGGGGACAGGAGGCATTGGCTACACCTTC.